Listed here are 8 T cell receptor beta chains from one sample, sequenced in a study of shared clonotypes between healthy human individuals. Repertoires were generated with immunoSEQ multiplex PCR, while TCRdb's copy carries only in-frame clones and drops some. Of approximately 110,000 clones listed, less than 80% are singletons. The material sequenced was memory CD8+ T cells sorted from blood. The subset was: CD45RO+ cells pooled with CCR7-negative TemRA cells. The source is a young woman in good health.

This clone has ten or more counts. Other DNA sequences from this sample encode an identical CDR3 as well. The chain recombines TRBV10-2 with TRBJ2-2; D gene unclear. The CDR3 loop spans 11 amino acids. The V gene lost 7 bases and the J gene lost 4 bases, with 4 bases spanning the gap. Germline loops: CDR1 WSHSY, CDR2 SAAADI. The DNA of the CDR3 is TGCGCCAGCAAGTCCACCGGGGAGCTGTTTTTT. This sequence encodes CASKSTGELFF.

This clone has just one count. This chain joins TRBV7-9 and TRBJ2-3; D not certain. V lost 5 bases and J 3 bases, leaving 6 bases between the germline ends. Germline V lookup: CDR1 SEHNR, CDR2 FQNEAQ (reference sequence). The length of the CDR3 is 12 residues. CDR3 in DNA: TGTGCCAGCAGCCCCGGGACAGATACGCAGTATTTT. Residues: CASSPGTDTQYF.

J is TRBJ2-5 and V is TRBV9, with 7 positions matching TRBD1. The germline gives CDR1 SGDLS, CDR2 YYNGEE. CDR3 length equals 15 residues. The ends lost 0 bases at V and 2 bases at J; junction bases unmatched: 4. The CDR3 spells CASSVAGTAQETQYF. CDR3 nucleotide sequence: TGTGCCAGCAGCGTAGCCGGGACAGCACAAGAGACCCAGTACTTC. Based on the CDR3 plus reference TRBV9 and TRBJ2-5, the full variable domain is DSGVTQTPKHLITATGQRVTLRCSPRSGDLSVYWYQQSLDQGLQFLIQYYNGEERAKGNILERFSAQQFPDLHSELNLSSLELGDSALYFCASSVAGTAQETQYFGPGTRLLVL.

The V gene is TRBV4-1, the J gene TRBJ2-5; weak D call: TRBD2 (6 bases). V was cut by 1 base and J by 2 bases, with 17 bases left in between. The CDR3 has 17 amino acids. Germline CDR1 reads MGHRA; CDR2 reads YSYEKL. CDR3 in amino acids: CASSQGFLQGGQETQYF. CDR3 coding DNA: TGCGCCAGCAGCCAAGGGTTTCTTCAGGGAGGACAAGAGACCCAGTACTTC.

The chain joins TRBV28 to TRBJ2-7, with 8 bases that match TRBD2. The CDR3 runs 14 residues. CDR1 is MDHEN, CDR2 SYDVKM, per germline. V dropped 6 bases and J dropped 5; count of bases not matched to a gene: 9. CDR3 DNA: TGTGCCAGCAGCAGCGGCGGGAGGATCGACGAGCAGTACTTC. Translating it yields CASSSGGRIDEQYF. Combining the CDR3 with reference TRBV28 and TRBJ2-7 gives the whole variable domain DVKVTQSSRYLVKRTGEKVFLECVQDMDHENMFWYRQDPGLGLRLIYFSYDVKMKEKGDIPEGYSVSREKKERFSLILESASTNQTSMYLCASSSGGRIDEQYFGPGTRLTVT.

This clone was seen a handful of times. V usage is TRBV19 and J usage is TRBJ1-2; perhaps TRBD1 as D (5 bases). Trimming cost V 2 bases and J 5 bases, with 12 bases left between them. The length of the CDR3 is 14 residues. Germline assignment: CDR1 LNHDA and CDR2 SQIVND (reference sequence). CDR3 bases: TGTGCCAGTAGTATAACGGACACATCGTATGGCTACACCTTC. Translation: CASSITDTSYGYTF.

The count of this clone is one. The CDR3 sequence: CASSPVGLAGGKNIQYF. The CDR3 DNA sequence: TGTGCCAGCAGTCCAGTGGGACTAGCGGGAGGCAAAAACATTCAGTACTTC. V and J are TRBV7-8 and TRBJ2-4; 15 bases fit TRBD2. With V trimmed by 6 bases and J by 3 bases, 6 bases remained unmatched. The CDR3 is made up of 17 amino acids. In germline, CDR1 is SGHVS, CDR2 FQNEAQ.

V and J are TRBV28 and TRBJ2-1; no definite D call. This CDR3 has 14 residues. Germline V lookup: CDR1 MDHEN, CDR2 SYDVKM. Trimming shortened V by 3 bases and J by 3 bases, and 9 bases separated the two germline ends. CDR3 sequence reads: CASSFYDIYNEQFF. Here the CDR3 DNA reads TGTGCCAGCAGTTTCTATGACATCTACAATGAGCAGTTCTTC.